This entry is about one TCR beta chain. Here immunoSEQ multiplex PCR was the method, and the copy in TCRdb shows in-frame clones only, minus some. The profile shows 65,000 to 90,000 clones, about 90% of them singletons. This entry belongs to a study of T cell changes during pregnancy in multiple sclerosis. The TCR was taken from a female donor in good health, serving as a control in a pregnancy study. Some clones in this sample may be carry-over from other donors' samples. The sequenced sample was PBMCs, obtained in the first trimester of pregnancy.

CDR3 bases: TGCAGCGTTGCTCAGGGCGCGAACGAGCAGTACTTC. Its protein is CSVAQGANEQYF. The V and J genes are TRBV29-1 and TRBJ2-7; D perhaps matches TRBD1 (5 bases). The CDR3 is 12 residues long. With 4 bases removed from V and 5 bases from J, the gap between germline ends came to 12 bases. Germline-derived CDR1 and CDR2 are SQVTM and ANQGSEA.